Listed below are T cell receptor beta chains from one sample, sequenced in a study of control samples from healthy donors and cancer patients. The protocol was immunoSEQ multiplex PCR, while the TCRdb copy is restricted to in-frame clones and leaves out a portion. The table includes fewer than 60,000 clones, around 86% detected once. The sequenced sample consisted of PBMCs. These receptors came from a woman in her fifties or sixties with lung cancer. Both conserved end residues are part of each CDR3. A D gene is named only where the DNA matches it firmly. Clone size is given for some rows only: seen once, a few or many times, or a class if the clone is expanded.

abundance	j_gene	d_gene	v_gene	CDR3nt	CDR3aa
.	TRBJ1-5	TRBD1	TRBV29-1	TGCAGCGTTGCCGGGACAGGGAATCAGCCCCAGCATTTT	CSVAGTGNQPQHF
.	TRBJ1-1	.	TRBV5-1	TGCGCCAGCAGCTTGGGGCAGGAGAACACTGAAGCTTTCTTT	CASSLGQENTEAFF
once	TRBJ1-1	.	TRBV7-2	TGTGCCAGCAGCTCTGGACAACTGAACACTGAAGCTTTCTTT	CASSSGQLNTEAFF
.	TRBJ2-3	.	TRBV24-1	TGTGCCACCGGGAGTGTCACAGATACGCAGTATTTT	CATGSVTDTQYF
.	TRBJ2-5	.	TRBV12-5	TGTGCTAGTGGTTTCTTAGGAGGAGGGGGCGAAGAGACCCAGTACTTC	CASGFLGGGGEETQYF
.	TRBJ2-5	TRBD2	TRBV11-2	TGTGCCAGCAGCTTAGAAGCAGGGAGGGGTGAGACCCAGTACTTC	CASSLEAGRGETQYF
.	TRBJ1-2	TRBD1	TRBV24-1	TGTGCCACCAGTGATACCGGGACAGGGGCTTATGGCTACACCTTC	CATSDTGTGAYGYTF
.	TRBJ1-4	.	TRBV3-1/TRBV3-2	TGTGCCAGCCTCGGACCCAGTAATGAAAAACTGTTTTTT	CASLGPSNEKLFF
.	TRBJ1-1	.	TRBV6-5	TGTGCCAGCAGTTACGGGCGGTCGAACACTGAAGCTTTCTTT	CASSYGRSNTEAFF
.	TRBJ2-3	.	TRBV6-2/TRBV6-3	TGTGCCAGCAGTAAAATAGAGCCGGGACACCGCACAGATACGCAGTATTTT	CASSKIEPGHRTDTQYF
.	TRBJ1-1	TRBD1	TRBV6-2/TRBV6-3	TGTGCCAGCAGTCCAGGAAGGGGGCGGGCGAACACTGAAGCTTTCTTT	CASSPGRGRANTEAFF
.	TRBJ1-5	.	TRBV6-2/TRBV6-3	TGTGCCAGCAGTTACAGTCGGGGGGGGAGCAATCAGCCCCAGCATTTT	CASSYSRGGSNQPQHF
.	TRBJ1-4	.	TRBV28	TGTGCCAGCAGTCCCTTGGCATCGACTAATGAAAAACTGTTTTTT	CASSPLASTNEKLFF
.	TRBJ2-2	.	TRBV6-2/TRBV6-3	TGTGCCAGCAGTTACGGGACTCCCTCGGGCACCGGGGAGCTGTTTTTT	CASSYGTPSGTGELFF
.	TRBJ1-1	TRBD1	TRBV7-9	TGTGCCAGCAGCCCGACAGGGGCGGTGAACACTGAAGCTTTCTTT	CASSPTGAVNTEAFF
.	TRBJ1-6	.	TRBV27	TGTGCCAGCAGTTTATGGGGCCCCCTACAGGTACCCTATAATTCACCCCTCCACTTT	CASSLWGPLQVPYNSPLHF
few	TRBJ2-7	TRBD1	TRBV5-1	TGCGCCAGCAGCTCACCGGGACAGGGGTTCTACGAGCAGTACTTC	CASSSPGQGFYEQYF
.	TRBJ1-5	.	TRBV6-2/TRBV6-3	TGTGCCAGCAGTTACCTCTCGGACGTGGGGTCCCTTAATCAGCCCCAGCATTTT	CASSYLSDVGSLNQPQHF
.	TRBJ1-2	.	TRBV9	TGTGCCAGCAGCGCTCGCGGGGGGGCGGTGGGCTATGGCTACACCTTC	CASSARGGAVGYGYTF
.	TRBJ2-7	.	TRBV6-6	TGTGCCAGCAGTCCCGAAGGCTACGAGCAGTACTTC	CASSPEGYEQYF
.	TRBJ1-1	.	TRBV19	TGTGCCAGTAATTATAGGAACACTGAAGCTTTCTTT	CASNYRNTEAFF
.	TRBJ2-5	.	TRBV5-8	TGTGCCAGCAGCTTGGTCCGCCGGCAAGAGACCCAGTACTTC	CASSLVRRQETQYF
.	TRBJ2-3	.	TRBV5-1	TGCGCCAGCAGTCAAACAGTTGCTAGCACAGATACGCAGTATTTT	CASSQTVASTDTQYF
.	TRBJ2-5	.	TRBV10-3	TGTGCCATCAGGCCGGACGGAAACCAAGAGACCCAGTACTTC	CAIRPDGNQETQYF
.	TRBJ2-1	.	TRBV5-4	TGTGCCAGCAGCTTCGGGGGAACTACTGACAATGAGCAGTTCTTC	CASSFGGTTDNEQFF
once	TRBJ2-7	TRBD1	TRBV24-1	TGTGCCACCAGGGGACAGGGATTAGACGAGCAGTACTTC	CATRGQGLDEQYF
.	TRBJ2-7	.	TRBV10-3	TGTGCCATCAGACCCGAATTCGTACAGTCCTACGAGCAGTACTTC	CAIRPEFVQSYEQYF
.	TRBJ2-7	.	TRBV9	TGTGCCAGCGGGGTTAACTACGAGCAGTACTTC	CASGVNYEQYF
.	TRBJ1-1	.	TRBV19	TGTGCCAGTAGTATTGGGGGGGGCGGAACTGAAGCTTTCTTT	CASSIGGGGTEAFF
.	TRBJ2-7	.	TRBV7-9	TGTGCCAGCAGCCTCACGCCCTACGAGCAGTACTTC	CASSLTPYEQYF
.	TRBJ2-7	.	TRBV19	TGTGCCAGTAGTTTGCGGGGTCCGGGATACGAGCAGTACTTC	CASSLRGPGYEQYF
.	TRBJ2-3	TRBD2	TRBV19	TGTGCCAGTAGGGGAATTCGGAGCGGGGGGGCCATAGGAGATACGCAGTATTTT	CASRGIRSGGAIGDTQYF
once	TRBJ1-3	.	TRBV5-1	TGCGCCAGCAGCTTGGACCCATCCTCAGGAAACACCATATATTTT	CASSLDPSSGNTIYF
few	TRBJ2-7	.	TRBV10-3	TGTGCCATCAGTGAGTCCTCGGCAACCTACGAGCAGTACTTC	CAISESSATYEQYF
.	TRBJ1-6	.	TRBV9	TGTGCCAGCAGCGTAGCTACGACAGCCAATTCACCCCTCCACTTT	CASSVATTANSPLHF